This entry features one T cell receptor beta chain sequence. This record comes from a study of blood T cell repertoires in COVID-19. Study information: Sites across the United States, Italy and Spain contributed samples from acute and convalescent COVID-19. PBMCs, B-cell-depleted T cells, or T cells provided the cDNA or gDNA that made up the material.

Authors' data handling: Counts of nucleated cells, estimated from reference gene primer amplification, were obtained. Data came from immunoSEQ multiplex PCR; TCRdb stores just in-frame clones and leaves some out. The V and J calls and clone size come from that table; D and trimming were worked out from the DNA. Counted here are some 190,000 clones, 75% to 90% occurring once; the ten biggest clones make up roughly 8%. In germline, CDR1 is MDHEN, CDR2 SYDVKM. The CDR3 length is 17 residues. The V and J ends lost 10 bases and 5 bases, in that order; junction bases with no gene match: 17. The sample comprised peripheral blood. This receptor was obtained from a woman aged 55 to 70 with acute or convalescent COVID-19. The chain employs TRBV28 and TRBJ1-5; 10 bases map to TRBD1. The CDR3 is CATSSGAGQGIYQPQHF. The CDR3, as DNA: TGTGCCACTTCCTCGGGGGCGGGACAGGGGATCTATCAGCCCCAGCATTTT.